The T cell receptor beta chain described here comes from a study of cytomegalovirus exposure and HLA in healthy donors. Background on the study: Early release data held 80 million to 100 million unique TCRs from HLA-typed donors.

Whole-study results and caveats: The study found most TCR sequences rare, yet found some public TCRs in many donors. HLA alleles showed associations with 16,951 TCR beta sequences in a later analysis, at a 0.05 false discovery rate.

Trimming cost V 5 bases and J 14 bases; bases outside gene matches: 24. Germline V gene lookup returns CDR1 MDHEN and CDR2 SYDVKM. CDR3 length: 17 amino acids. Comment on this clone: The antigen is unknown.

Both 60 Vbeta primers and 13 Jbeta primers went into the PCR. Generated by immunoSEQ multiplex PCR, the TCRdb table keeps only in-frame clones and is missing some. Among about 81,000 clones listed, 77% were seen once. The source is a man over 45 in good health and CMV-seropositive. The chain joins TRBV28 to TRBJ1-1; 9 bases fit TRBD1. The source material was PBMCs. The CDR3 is CASSTGGLRTGADGGFF. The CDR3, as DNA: TGTGCCAGCAGTACAGGGGGCCTCCGAACTGGAGCCGATGGAGGGTTCTTT.